This T cell receptor beta chain originates from a study of human thymus T cells. As to this clone: Its antigen remains unidentified.

With 2 bases removed from V and 2 bases from J, the gap between germline ends came to 17 bases. Germline V gene lookup returns CDR1 SGHNT and CDR2 YYREEE (reference sequence). The CDR3 has 17 amino acids. From resections taken during corrective heart surgery, the thymus tissue was obtained. TCRdb keeps only in-frame clones here, not all; method: immunoSEQ multiplex PCR. The sample shows under 150,000 clones, 90% to 95% of them seen only once. Study results and limitations: Among thymic and blood repertoires, usage of V and J genes appeared biased.

The source of this sequence is a boy younger than two with a congenital heart defect but otherwise immunologically healthy. The J gene is TRBJ2-1, the V gene TRBV5-4; D not certain. Sequenced input: thymus tissue. CDR3 in DNA: TGTGCCAGCAGCTTAAGAATCGTCCCAGCTACCTACAATGAGCAGTTCTTC. Translation gives CASSLRIVPATYNEQFF.